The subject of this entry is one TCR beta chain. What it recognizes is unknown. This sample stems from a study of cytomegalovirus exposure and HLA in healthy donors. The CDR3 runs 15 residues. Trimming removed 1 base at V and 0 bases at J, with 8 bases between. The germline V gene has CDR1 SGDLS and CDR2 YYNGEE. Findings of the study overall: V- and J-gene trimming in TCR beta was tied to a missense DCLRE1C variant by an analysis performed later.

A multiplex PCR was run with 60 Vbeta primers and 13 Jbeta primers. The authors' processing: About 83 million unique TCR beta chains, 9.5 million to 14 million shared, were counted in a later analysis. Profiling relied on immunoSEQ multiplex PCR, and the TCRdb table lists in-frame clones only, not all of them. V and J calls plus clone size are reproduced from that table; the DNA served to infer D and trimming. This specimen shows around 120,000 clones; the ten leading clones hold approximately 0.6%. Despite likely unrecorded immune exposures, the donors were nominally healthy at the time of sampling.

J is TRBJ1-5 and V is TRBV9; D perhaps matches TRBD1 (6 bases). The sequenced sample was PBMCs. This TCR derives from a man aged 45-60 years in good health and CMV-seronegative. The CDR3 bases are TGTGCCAGCAGCGTAACAGGGAATAGCAATCAGCCCCAGCATTTT. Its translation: CASSVTGNSNQPQHF.